This TCR beta chain was obtained from a study of blood T cell repertoires in COVID-19. Assay used: immunoSEQ multiplex PCR; TCRdb lists only in-frame clones, some missing. In the table there are around 150,000 clones, about 85% of which are singletons. V was trimmed by 3 bases and J by 2 bases, leaving 14 bases between them. This CDR3 is 15 amino acids long. Germline assignment: CDR1 SGDLS and CDR2 YYNGEE. The sequence derives from a human donor with acute or convalescent COVID-19. The donor label of this sample is uncertain. This sequence joins TRBV9 and TRBJ1-1; a possible D gene is TRBD1 (6 bases). Sequencing was done on a sample of peripheral blood. In nucleotides, the CDR3 is TGTGCCAGCAGCGCCCAACAGGGTGGAAACACTGAAGCTTTCTTT. Amino acids: CASSAQQGGNTEAFF.